The entry below gives a single TCR beta chain sequence along with its context. The PCR used 60 Vbeta and 13 Jbeta primers. TCRdb's table, derived via immunoSEQ multiplex PCR, lists solely in-frame clones and lacks some. The table lists roughly 170,000 clones, 70% to 85% of them singletons. The CDR3 length is 15 residues. CDR1 and CDR2 from the germline V gene are GTSNPN and SVGIG (reference sequence). V gave up 3 bases and J gave up 3 bases; unmatched junction bases: 10. This sample stems from a study of cytomegalovirus exposure and HLA in healthy donors. The source material was PBMCs. This sequence was found in a girl aged 2-10 years in good health and CMV-seropositive. The V and J genes are TRBV30 and TRBJ2-7; 8 bases are a match to TRBD1. CDR3 in DNA: TGTGCCTGGAGGGTGACAGGGGAGGCCAGCTACGAGCAGTACTTC. Amino acid sequence: CAWRVTGEASYEQYF.